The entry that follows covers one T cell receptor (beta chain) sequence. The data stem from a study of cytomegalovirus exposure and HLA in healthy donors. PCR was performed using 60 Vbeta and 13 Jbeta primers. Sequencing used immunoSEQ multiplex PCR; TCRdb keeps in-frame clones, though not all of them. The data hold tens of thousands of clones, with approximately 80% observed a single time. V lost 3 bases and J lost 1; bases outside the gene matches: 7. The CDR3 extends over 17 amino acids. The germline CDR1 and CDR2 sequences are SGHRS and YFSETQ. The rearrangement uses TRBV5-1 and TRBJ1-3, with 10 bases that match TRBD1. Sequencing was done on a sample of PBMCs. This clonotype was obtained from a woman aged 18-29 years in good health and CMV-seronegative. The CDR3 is CASSSIGTGASGNTIYF. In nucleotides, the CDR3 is TGCGCCAGCAGCTCAATCGGGACAGGGGCTTCTGGAAACACCATATATTTT.